These 8 T cell receptor beta chains originate from one sample sequenced in a study of shared clonotypes between healthy human individuals. Sequenced by immunoSEQ multiplex PCR; TCRdb stores in-frame clones only, minus some. Altogether some 1 million clones are present, around 76% being singletons, with the ten largest covering approximately 1.5%. Specimen: memory CD4+ T cells sorted from blood. Described subset: CD45RA-negative fraction. These receptors all come from a man aged 18 to 35 in good health.

This clone occurred once. V usage is TRBV10-3 and J usage is TRBJ2-3, with TRBD1 matching over 7 bases. V shed 10 bases and J 4 bases; nucleotides not matched to a gene: 8. The CDR3 contains 13 residues. Germline V lookup: CDR1 ENHRY, CDR2 SYGVKD. CDR3 protein: CATSGGRADTQYF. The CDR3 DNA follows: TGTGCCACCTCAGGGGGTCGGGCAGATACGCAGTATTTT.

The chain combines TRBV27 with TRBJ2-2; D possibly corresponds to TRBD2 (5 bases). CDR1 and CDR2 from the germline V gene are MNHEY and SMNVEV (reference sequence). The germline V and J ends were trimmed by 3 bases and 4 bases, with 12 bases remaining between them. This CDR3 is built from 15 residues. The chain's CDR3 is CASSFAPRGTGELFF. The CDR3 coding sequence is TGTGCCAGCAGTTTTGCCCCCCGGGGCACCGGGGAGCTGTTTTTT.

The chain employs TRBV5-4 and TRBJ1-3; 9 positions match TRBD1. The germline gives CDR1 SGHNT, CDR2 YYREEE (reference sequence). The ends lost 4 bases at V and 4 bases at J; junction bases unmatched: 6. This CDR3 comprises 15 residues. This chain's CDR3 is CASSRDRAGGNTIYF. CDR3 sequence (DNA): TGTGCCAGCAGCCGGGACAGGGCTGGCGGAAACACCATATATTTT.

The CDR3 DNA reads TGTGCCAGCTCACCACGGGGGACTAGCGGGAGCTTAAACAATGAGCAGTTCTTC. As protein: CASSPRGTSGSLNNEQFF. The chain uses TRBV18 and TRBJ2-1; 14 bases line up with TRBD2. V lost 1 base and J lost 5; bases outside the gene matches: 7. The V gene's germline CDR1 is KGHSH and CDR2 LQKENI. The CDR3 consists of 18 residues.

The chain is built from TRBV11-2 and TRBJ2-3; D not certain. Germline CDR1 is SGHAT and CDR2 is FQNNGV. The V and J ends lost 6 bases and 0 bases respectively, with 22 bases between them. The CDR3 length is 18 residues. The CDR3 bases are TGTGCCAGCAGGCAAATCTCGGGCAGGCGAACTAGCACAGATACGCAGTATTTT. It specifies CASRQISGRRTSTDTQYF.

The rearrangement joins TRBV6-5 to TRBJ1-4; 8 bases match TRBD1. From germline, CDR1 is MNHEY and CDR2 SVGAGI. With 5 bases clipped from V and 5 bases from J, the junction kept 10 bases outside the gene matches. The CDR3 length is 16 residues. The DNA of the CDR3 is TGTGCCAGCAGTAACTGGCGGGACAGGAGAAATGAAAAACTGTTTTTT. Protein product: CASSNWRDRRNEKLFF.

The chain combines TRBV5-5 with TRBJ1-3, with 9 bases identical to TRBD1. CDR1 and CDR2 from the germline V gene are SGHKS and YYEKEE (reference sequence). The CDR3 is 15 amino acids. With 2 bases clipped from V and 3 bases from J, the junction kept 3 bases outside the gene matches. CDR3 nucleotides: TGTGCCAGCAGCTTCGACAGGGGGTTTGGAAACACCATATATTTT. Translating it yields CASSFDRGFGNTIYF.

This chain uses TRBV15 with TRBJ2-7, with TRBD1 matching 7 bases. The ends lost 5 bases at V and 2 bases at J; junction bases unmatched: 9. Germline CDR1 is LNHNV and CDR2 is YYDKDF (reference sequence). The CDR3 has 15 amino acids. CDR3 sequence (DNA): TGTGCCACCAGCGCCAACCGGGACAGCCCCTACGAGCAGTACTTC. It encodes CATSANRDSPYEQYF.